Listed here is a single TCR beta chain. The antigen is undetermined. The data are from a study of T cell responses to AZD1222 COVID-19 vaccine. Study in general: Pooling was applied to second doses at about 4 or about 12 weeks.

Profiling relied on immunoSEQ multiplex PCR, and the TCRdb table lists in-frame clones only, not all of them. The sample lists 130,000 to 150,000 clones, approximately 89% occurring once. The CDR3 contains 13 residues. Per the germline V gene, CDR1 is SGHNT and CDR2 is YYREEE (reference sequence). V shed 2 bases and J shed 0 bases, with 6 bases lying between them. General study findings and limits: Spike-specific TCR breadth and depth rose after two AZD1222 doses. Repertoire collection took place solely once the T cell response had peaked.

The chain carries TRBV5-4 and TRBJ2-7, with D uncertain. The TCR comes from an adult in good health. The specimen comprised peripheral blood, sampled on day 0 of AZD1222 vaccination. The CDR3 bases are TGTGCCAGCAGCTTTCCCGGCTCCTACGAGCAGTACTTC. Protein: CASSFPGSYEQYF.